The 3 T cell receptor beta chains listed next were all sequenced from one sample in a study of T cells in Graves' hyperthyroidism and ophthalmopathy. TCR beta CDR3 regions were amplified from RNA. A first-round RT-PCR of the TCR CDR3 used the HTBI primer set. TCRdb independently ran MiXCR on the multiplex PCR reads; one entry per CDR3 protein. The sample carries around 520,000 distinct CDR3 sequences, 14% recorded once. The sequenced material came from blood. These receptors originate from a woman between 35 and 50 years old with Graves' hyperthyroidism.

This clonotype was found many times. J is TRBJ2-3 and V is TRBV2; no firm D call. The germline V gene has CDR1 SNHLY and CDR2 FYNNEI. The V end was cut by 4 bases, the J end by 5 bases, with 10 bases between. The CDR3 contains 13 residues. For the CDR3, the DNA is TGTGCCAGCAGTGGACTGCGAGGAGATACGCAGTATTTT. This sequence encodes CASSGLRGDTQYF.

The genes are TRBV30 and TRBJ2-7; D is unclear. Germline CDR1 GTSNPN, CDR2 SVGIG (reference sequence). Trimming shortened V by 5 bases and J by 2 bases, and 19 bases separated the two germline ends. The CDR3 consists of 15 residues. The CDR3 here is CAWDPGRVPPYEQYF. The CDR3 bases are TGTGCCTGGGACCCGGGCCGTGTACCCCCCTACGAGCAGTACTTC.

V gene TRBV19 combines with J gene TRBJ1-5, with D maybe TRBD1 (6 bases). The CDR3 is 17 residues long. CDR1 LNHDA and CDR2 SQIVND come from the germline V gene (reference sequence). V was shortened by 7 bases and J by 2 bases, with 21 bases between the two germline ends. For the CDR3, the DNA is TGTGCCAGTAATATCTGGGGGGCGCGGGACGGCAATCAGCCCCAGCATTTT. It is translated as CASNIWGARDGNQPQHF.